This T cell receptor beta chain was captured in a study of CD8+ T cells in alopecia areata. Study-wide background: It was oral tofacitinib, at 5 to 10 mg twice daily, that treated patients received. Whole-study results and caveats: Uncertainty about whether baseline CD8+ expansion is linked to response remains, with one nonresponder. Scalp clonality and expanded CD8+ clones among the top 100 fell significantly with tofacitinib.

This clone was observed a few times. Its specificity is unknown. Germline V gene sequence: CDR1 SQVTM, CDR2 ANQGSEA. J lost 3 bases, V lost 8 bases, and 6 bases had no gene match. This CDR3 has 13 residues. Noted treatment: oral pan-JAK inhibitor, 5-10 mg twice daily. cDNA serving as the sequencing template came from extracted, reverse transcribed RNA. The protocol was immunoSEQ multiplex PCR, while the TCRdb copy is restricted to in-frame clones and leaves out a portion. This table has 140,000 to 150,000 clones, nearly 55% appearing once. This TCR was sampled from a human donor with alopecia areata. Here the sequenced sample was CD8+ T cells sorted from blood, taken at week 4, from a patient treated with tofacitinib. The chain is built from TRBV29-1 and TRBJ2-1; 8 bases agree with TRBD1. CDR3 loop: CSLMDRVYNEQFF. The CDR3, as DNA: TGCAGCCTTATGGACAGGGTCTACAATGAGCAGTTCTTC.